The 20 T cell receptor beta chains below come from one sample, sequenced in a study of cytomegalovirus exposure and HLA in healthy donors. Primers: 60 Vbeta forward and 13 Jbeta reverse. Sequencing was performed with immunoSEQ multiplex PCR; in TCRdb, only in-frame clones are kept and a portion is missing. The table records some 160,000 clones, around 10% of them present only once. The sample consisted of PBMCs. These receptors were taken from a male donor in good health and CMV-seronegative.

This clone was seen a few times. The genes are TRBV5-1 and TRBJ2-5; D is unresolved. CDR3 length equals 14 residues. V was cut by 0 bases and J by 1 base, with 7 bases left in between. Germline CDR1 reads SGHRS; CDR2 reads YFSETQ. The DNA of the CDR3 is TGCGCCAGCAGCTTGGCAGGCAGCCAAGAGACCCAGTACTTC. As protein: CASSLAGSQETQYF.

V is TRBV18 and J is TRBJ1-5; TRBD1 matches 7 bases. The junction had 12 bases not matched to a gene; V was cut back by 6 bases and J by 1 base. This CDR3 comprises 17 residues. The germline gives CDR1 KGHSH, CDR2 LQKENI. The CDR3 region is CASSPTQGFGSNQPQHF. The DNA of the CDR3 is TGTGCCAGCTCGCCAACACAGGGGTTTGGAAGCAATCAGCCCCAGCATTTT.

The chain has TRBV28 and TRBJ2-7; D is possibly TRBD1 (5 bases). V lost 4 bases and J 2 bases, leaving 15 bases between the germline ends. The CDR3 runs 15 residues. CDR1 and CDR2 from the germline V gene are MDHEN and SYDVKM. The CDR3 nucleotides read TGTGCCAGCAGTTCCCGACAGAATAAGGCCTACGAGCAGTACTTC. Encoded protein: CASSSRQNKAYEQYF.

The rearrangement joins TRBV5-6 to TRBJ2-3, with 7 bases fitting TRBD1. Looked up from germline, CDR1 is SGHDT and CDR2 is YYEEEE. The junction had 11 bases not matched to a gene; V was cut back by 3 bases and J by 7 bases. This CDR3 has 15 residues. CDR3 DNA: TGTGCCAGCAGCTCCCGGGACAGTTCAGGTTATACGCAGTATTTT. The encoded protein is CASSSRDSSGYTQYF.

This clone was observed a few times. The sample holds other DNA sequences that translate to the same CDR3. The rearrangement links TRBV6-1 to TRBJ1-5, with a tentative D call TRBD1 (6 bases). Trimming left V 5 bases short and J 1 base short, with 12 bases between. The CDR3 length is 15 residues. From germline, CDR1 is MNHNS and CDR2 SASEGT. The CDR3 sequence: CASSMSTGSNQPQHF. In nucleotides, the CDR3 is TGTGCCAGCAGTATGTCGACAGGAAGCAATCAGCCCCAGCATTTT.

The chain joins TRBV5-6 to TRBJ2-1; no clear D gene. The CDR3 loop spans 15 amino acids. Trimming removed 0 bases at V and 3 bases at J, with 10 bases between. Germline V CDR1 and CDR2: SGHDT, YYEEEE. CDR3: CASSLGQAFYNEQFF. The CDR3 nucleotides are TGTGCCAGCAGCTTGGGTCAGGCGTTCTACAATGAGCAGTTCTTC. Full variable domain (rest looked up from reference TRBV5-6 and TRBJ2-1): DAGVTQSPTHLIKTRGQQVTLRCSPKSGHDTVSWYQQALGQGPQFIFQYYEEEERQRGNFPDRFSGHQFPNYSSELNVNALLLGDSALYLCASSLGQAFYNEQFFGPGTRLTVL.

This clone was counted only a few times. This chain connects TRBV27 to TRBJ2-7; TRBD2 agrees at 9 bases. The CDR3 has 13 residues. V shed 6 bases, J shed 3 bases, and the junction held 3 bases outside the gene matches. Germline V gene lookup returns CDR1 MNHEY and CDR2 SMNVEV (reference sequence). CDR3 DNA: TGTGCCAGCAGAGGCGGGAGGGGCTACGAGCAGTACTTC. This translates into CASRGGRGYEQYF.

This chain joins TRBV27 and TRBJ1-4; the D gene is possibly TRBD1 (5 bases). The germline V gene encodes CDR1 MNHEY and CDR2 SMNVEV (reference sequence). The V and J ends lost 0 bases and 4 bases respectively, with 9 bases between them. The CDR3 runs 15 residues. Here the CDR3 DNA reads TGTGCCAGCAGTTTATCCCTAGACAGTAATGAAAAACTGTTTTTT. Amino acid sequence: CASSLSLDSNEKLFF. The variable domain in full, completed from reference TRBV27 and TRBJ1-4, reads EAQVTQNPRYLITVTGKKLTVTCSQNMNHEYMSWYRQDPGLGLRQIYYSMNVEVTDKGDVPEGYKVSRKEKRNFPLILESPSPNQTSLYFCASSLSLDSNEKLFFGSGTQLSVL.

This clone turned up a few times. The chain has TRBV5-4 and TRBJ1-2, with a possible D match to TRBD1 (6 bases). This CDR3 has 15 amino acids. Germline CDR1 reads SGHNT; CDR2 reads YYREEE (reference sequence). V was cut by 4 bases and J by 5 bases, with 18 bases left in between. The CDR3 nucleotides read TGTGCCAGCAGCCCAGGGGCTGCGAAGGGATATGGCTACACCTTC. Translating it yields CASSPGAAKGYGYTF.

J is TRBJ1-5 and V is TRBV6-6, with 9 positions matching TRBD1. Germline values: CDR1 MNHNY, CDR2 SVGAGI (reference sequence). The CDR3 contains 15 residues. V trimming: 6 bases; J trimming: 1 base; junction bases outside the gene matches: 4. The CDR3 sequence: CASRIQGASNQPQHF. The CDR3 region has the DNA TGTGCCAGCAGGATACAGGGGGCGAGCAATCAGCCCCAGCATTTT.

The table lists this clone with a few counts. The CDR3 DNA sequence: TGCGCCAGCAGCCAAGATAAAACGGTGTATGGCTACACCTTC. It encodes CASSQDKTVYGYTF. V and J are TRBV4-1 and TRBJ1-2; D ambiguous. CDR1 is MGHRA, CDR2 YSYEKL, per germline. V was clipped by 0 bases and J by 5 bases, with 10 bases between them. This CDR3 spans 14 amino acids.

The V and J genes are TRBV5-1 and TRBJ2-2; possibly TRBD1 for D (6 bases). Looked up from germline, CDR1 is SGHRS and CDR2 is YFSETQ. The CDR3 has 16 residues. Trimming took 2 bases from V and 2 from J, leaving 13 bases between them. CDR3 bases: TGCGCCAGCAGCTTAGATTTGGGGGCCAACACCGGGGAGCTGTTTTTT. Amino acid sequence: CASSLDLGANTGELFF. Based on the CDR3 plus reference TRBV5-1 and TRBJ2-2, the full variable domain is KAGVTQTPRYLIKTRGQQVTLSCSPISGHRSVSWYQQTPGQGLQFLFEYFSETQRNKGNFPGRFSGRQFSNSRSEMNVSTLELGDSALYLCASSLDLGANTGELFFGEGSRLTVL.

V usage is TRBV18 and J usage is TRBJ1-5; TRBD1 agrees at 9 bases. This CDR3 comprises 18 residues. Per the germline V gene, CDR1 is KGHSH and CDR2 is LQKENI. Trimming took 4 bases from V and 1 from J; bases not matched to a gene: 11. The CDR3 here is CASSLRDRDVWSNQPQHF. The CDR3 DNA follows: TGTGCCAGCTCACTTCGGGACAGGGACGTGTGGAGCAATCAGCCCCAGCATTTT.

This clone was recorded a few times. The chain couples TRBV28 to TRBJ2-7, with D perhaps matching TRBD2 (5 bases). The CDR3 sequence is 13 residues long. V shed 7 bases and J shed 2 bases, with 12 bases lying between them. Looked up from germline, CDR1 is MDHEN and CDR2 is SYDVKM. The DNA for the CDR3 is TGTGCCAGCACCGAGGGCGGCGCCTACGAGCAGTACTTC. Amino acids: CASTEGGAYEQYF.

This clone showed up just a few times. The chain carries TRBV7-9 and TRBJ2-3, with 14 positions matching TRBD2. Germline CDR1 and CDR2: SEHNR and FQNEAQ (reference sequence). The CDR3 covers 15 residues. With 1 base clipped from V and 11 bases from J, the junction kept 5 bases outside the gene matches. The CDR3 protein is CASSLGGLAGVLQYF. The CDR3 DNA sequence: TGTGCCAGCAGCTTAGGGGGACTAGCGGGGGTGCTGCAGTATTTT.

This sequence joins TRBV4-2 and TRBJ1-1; the match to TRBD1 covers 9 bases. In germline, CDR1 is LGHNA, CDR2 YNFKEQ. The V and J ends lost 2 bases and 7 bases, in that order; junction bases with no gene match: 2. The CDR3 extends over 13 amino acids. CDR3 bases: TGTGCCAGCAGCCAAACAGGGGGCGGTGAAGCTTTCTTT. As protein: CASSQTGGGEAFF.

This clone was picked up a small number of times. V is TRBV5-6 and J is TRBJ2-2, with a tentative D call TRBD2 (6 bases). Looked up from germline, CDR1 is SGHDT and CDR2 is YYEEEE. The CDR3 runs to 16 residues. Trimming pared 5 bases from V and 0 bases from J, leaving 14 bases between. The CDR3 sequence is CASSSLADANTGELFF. In nucleotides, the CDR3 is TGTGCCAGCAGTTCGTTAGCGGATGCGAACACCGGGGAGCTGTTTTTT.

This clone was picked up a small number of times. The chain employs TRBV27 and TRBJ2-7, with 12 bases fitting TRBD1. Germline V gene sequence: CDR1 MNHEY, CDR2 SMNVEV (reference sequence). With 2 bases clipped from V and 0 bases from J, the junction kept 5 bases outside the gene matches. The CDR3 consists of 17 residues. The CDR3 spells CASSLGTGGSSSYEQYF. The CDR3, as DNA: TGTGCCAGCAGTTTAGGGACAGGGGGCTCCAGCTCCTACGAGCAGTACTTC.

This clone turned up a few times. The chain recombines TRBV27 with TRBJ1-2, with D unresolved. The V end lost 1 base, the J end lost 4 bases, and 10 bases lay between the germline ends. Germline assignment: CDR1 MNHEY and CDR2 SMNVEV (reference sequence). The CDR3 runs 14 residues. CDR3 nucleotide sequence: TGTGCCAGCAGTTTATGGGGAGTCGGCTATGGCTACACCTTC. The encoded protein is CASSLWGVGYGYTF.

This clone has just a few counts. Other DNA sequences of this sample code for an identical CDR3. The chain links TRBV5-1 to TRBJ1-2, with TRBD1 matching over 8 bases. The germline V gene has CDR1 SGHRS and CDR2 YFSETQ. With 2 bases clipped from V and 7 bases from J, the junction kept 4 bases outside the gene matches. CDR3 length equals 13 residues. The CDR3 nucleotides read TGCGCCAGCAGCTTAGGACAGGGCGGTGGCTACACCTTC. Translating gives CASSLGQGGGYTF.